A single sample is the source of the 17 T cell receptor beta chains below, sequenced in a study of blood T cell repertoires in COVID-19 (TCRdb year 2020). The library was produced with the immunoSEQ multiplex PCR assay. The immuneACCESS repertoire file appears here via TCRdb, limited to in-frame rearrangements. These files lack a portion of the clones; in checked studies, under half of the deficit traces to unresolved V genes, and the cause of the others is not known. This sample holds 130,000 to 150,000 clones; 84% were observed only once. Around 6.8% of the sample lies in the top ten. The sequenced sample consisted of peripheral blood. The receptors derive from a human donor in a cohort sampled during active COVID-19.

This chain links TRBV27 with TRBJ1-2; 8 bases agree with TRBD1. V shed 6 bases and J 6 bases; nucleotides not matched to a gene: 12. The CDR3 consists of 15 residues. In germline, CDR1 is MNHEY, CDR2 SMNVEV (reference sequence). CDR3 DNA: TGTGCCAGCAGACCCCAGGGGGCGCCGACTAATGGCTACACCTTC. It specifies CASRPQGAPTNGYTF.

The rearrangement uses TRBV28 and TRBJ2-5; unclear D gene. Trimming cost V 2 bases and J 9 bases, with 7 bases left between them. CDR1 MDHEN and CDR2 SYDVKM come from the germline V gene. This CDR3 comprises 11 residues. This chain's CDR3 is CASSLLSAQYF. CDR3 nucleotides: TGTGCCAGCAGTTTACTGTCGGCCCAGTACTTC.

The chain joins TRBV5-1 to TRBJ2-7; TRBD2 is a possible D gene (5 bases). The V end was cut by 5 bases, the J end by 7 bases, with 10 bases between. Germline loops: CDR1 SGHRS, CDR2 YFSETQ. CDR3 length equals 11 residues. The CDR3 DNA follows: TGCGCCAGCAGTCTTGCGGGTGAGCAGTACTTC. Translation gives CASSLAGEQYF.

This rearrangement joins TRBV19 to TRBJ2-3; 13 bases line up with TRBD2. The CDR3 is made up of 20 amino acids. Losses at the gene ends were 3 bases for V and 3 bases for J; bases not matched to a gene: 15. The V gene's germline CDR1 is LNHDA and CDR2 SQIVND (reference sequence). CDR3 nucleotides: TGTGCCAGTAGTATTTGGACTAGCGGGGGAACGGTGGCGAGGACAGATACGCAGTATTTT. Translating it yields CASSIWTSGGTVARTDTQYF.

The chain has TRBV19 and TRBJ1-2; tentatively, D is TRBD1 (5 bases). Germline values: CDR1 LNHDA, CDR2 SQIVND (reference sequence). This CDR3 spans 11 amino acids. V was pared by 10 bases and J by 6 bases, with 12 bases between. CDR3 coding DNA: TGTGCCACCACGCGGGGCAATGGCTACACCTTC. Its translation is CATTRGNGYTF.

J is TRBJ2-2 and V is TRBV25-1, with D possibly being TRBD1 (5 bases). CDR1 and CDR2 from the germline V gene are MGHDK and SYGVNS. The length of the CDR3 is 13 residues. Trimming removed 5 bases from V and 1 base from J, with 5 bases in between. The CDR3 here is CASSTGNTGELFF. For the CDR3, the DNA is TGTGCCAGCAGTACAGGGAACACCGGGGAGCTGTTTTTT.

This clone has just one count. This chain joins TRBV3-1 (or the pseudogene TRBV3-2) and TRBJ2-3; 10 bases are a match to TRBD2. The germline CDR1 and CDR2 sequences are LGHDT and YNNKEL (reference sequence). This CDR3 has 13 amino acids. J was trimmed by 10 bases and V by 4 bases; bases with no gene match: 5. CDR3 coding DNA: TGTGCCAGCAGCCGCGGCGGACTAGCGGCGCAGTATTTT. Amino acid sequence: CASSRGGLAAQYF.

V gene TRBV19 combines with J gene TRBJ1-5, with a possible D match to TRBD1 (5 bases). The V gene lost 2 bases and the J gene lost 6 bases, with 5 bases spanning the gap. This CDR3 has 12 amino acids. The germline V gene has CDR1 LNHDA and CDR2 SQIVND (reference sequence). CDR3 bases: TGTGCCAGTAGTATAAGGGGTCAGCCCCAGCATTTT. The encoded protein is CASSIRGQPQHF.

V is TRBV10-3 and J is TRBJ2-2, with D perhaps TRBD1 (6 bases). Trimming left V 5 bases short and J 8 bases short, with 18 bases between. Germline V gene data show CDR1 as ENHRY and CDR2 as SYGVKD. This CDR3 is built from 15 residues. The CDR3: CAISNNRVSRGELFF. The DNA for the CDR3 is TGTGCCATCAGTAACAACAGGGTATCAAGGGGGGAGCTGTTTTTT.

The chain uses TRBV3-1 (or the pseudogene TRBV3-2) and TRBJ2-7; the match to TRBD1 covers 9 bases. V shed 3 bases, J shed 9 bases, and the junction held 6 bases outside the gene matches. The germline CDR1 and CDR2 sequences are LGHDT and YNNKEL (reference sequence). The CDR3 runs to 13 residues. In DNA, the CDR3 is TGTGCCAGCAGCCACAACAGGGGGCGGGGGCAGTACTTC. It translates to CASSHNRGRGQYF.

The V gene is TRBV6-5, the J gene TRBJ1-3, with D tentatively TRBD1 (6 bases). The CDR3 consists of 14 residues. Trimming pared 5 bases from V and 4 bases from J, leaving 12 bases between. Germline loops: CDR1 MNHEY, CDR2 SVGAGI. This CDR3 reads CASSPRTAGNTIYF. The CDR3 nucleotides are TGTGCCAGCAGTCCCCGGACAGCGGGAAACACCATATATTTT.

V and J are TRBV27 and TRBJ1-4; D might be TRBD1 (6 bases). CDR1 and CDR2 (germline): MNHEY, SMNVEV (reference sequence). This CDR3 has 14 amino acids. The germline V and J ends were trimmed by 6 bases and 8 bases, with 16 bases remaining between them. The CDR3 region has the DNA TGTGCCAGCAGCAGAACAGGGCTGCGCGAAAAACTGTTTTTT. Amino acids: CASSRTGLREKLFF.

In its sample, this clone was seen once. The genes are TRBV4-1 and TRBJ2-7; perhaps TRBD1 as D (6 bases). CDR3 size: 15 residues. CDR1 and CDR2 (germline): MGHRA, YSYEKL. Trimming stripped 1 base from V and 4 bases from J, with 14 bases between. CDR3 nucleotides: TGCGCCAGCAGCCAAGGTAGGGACACCGTTTACGAGCAGTACTTC. Protein product: CASSQGRDTVYEQYF.

The chain links TRBV5-1 to TRBJ1-4; D unresolved. V lost 9 bases, J lost 0 bases, and 12 bases lay in between. The germline gives CDR1 SGHRS, CDR2 YFSETQ. The length of the CDR3 is 14 residues. The CDR3 reads CATSSGATNEKLFF. The CDR3 DNA sequence: TGCGCCACATCAAGCGGAGCAACTAATGAAAAACTGTTTTTT.

This chain joins TRBV15 and TRBJ2-3, with 8 bases lining up with TRBD2. CDR3 length equals 14 residues. The J segment lost 0 bases and the V segment lost 5 bases, leaving 1 base of the junction unmatched. Germline values: CDR1 LNHNV, CDR2 YYDKDF (reference sequence). In DNA form, the CDR3 reads TGTGCCACCAGCCGGGGGGGGAGCACAGATACGCAGTATTTT. This translates into CATSRGGSTDTQYF.

The rearrangement joins TRBV19 to TRBJ2-3; D gene unclear. Trimming pared 3 bases from V and 5 bases from J, leaving 12 bases between. Germline-derived CDR1 and CDR2 are LNHDA and SQIVND (reference sequence). The CDR3 runs to 14 residues. CDR3 nucleotides: TGTGCCAGTAGTATCCGTCCGCGTGAAGATACGCAGTATTTT. Encoded protein: CASSIRPREDTQYF.

This rearrangement joins TRBV11-1 to TRBJ1-1; no definite D call. The CDR3 is made up of 14 amino acids. The ends were cut back, 3 bases at V and 4 bases at J, with 12 bases in the middle. CDR1 and CDR2 from the germline V gene are SGHAT and FQDESV (reference sequence). CDR3 amino acids: CASSFGDRSTEAFF. The DNA of the CDR3 is TGTGCCAGCAGCTTCGGGGATCGGAGCACTGAAGCTTTCTTT.